This T cell receptor beta chain was profiled in a study of cytomegalovirus exposure and HLA in healthy donors. Per germline, CDR1 SGHDN and CDR2 FVKESK. V was clipped by 1 base and J by 11 bases; unmatched bases: 9. The CDR3 covers 14 residues. Primers for the PCR totalled 60 Vbeta and 13 Jbeta. Sequenced by immunoSEQ multiplex PCR; TCRdb stores in-frame clones only, minus some. The table has under 200,000 clones, roughly 82% seen once; the top ten hold 2.5% to 3%. V is TRBV14 and J is TRBJ1-1, with 8 bases matching TRBD1. The receptor was derived from a woman aged 45 to 65 in good health and CMV-seropositive. The sample was PBMCs. CDR3 DNA sequence: TGTGCCAGCAGCCAAGCAGGGGGCGCATTAGGGGCTTTCTTT. Amino acids: CASSQAGGALGAFF. Full variable domain (outside the CDR3, taken from reference TRBV14 and TRBJ1-1): EAGVTQFPSHSVIEKGQTVTLRCDPISGHDNLYWYRRVMGKEIKFLLHFVKESKQDESGMPNNRFLAERTGGTYSTLKVQPAELEDSGVYFCASSQAGGALGAFFGQGTRLTVV.